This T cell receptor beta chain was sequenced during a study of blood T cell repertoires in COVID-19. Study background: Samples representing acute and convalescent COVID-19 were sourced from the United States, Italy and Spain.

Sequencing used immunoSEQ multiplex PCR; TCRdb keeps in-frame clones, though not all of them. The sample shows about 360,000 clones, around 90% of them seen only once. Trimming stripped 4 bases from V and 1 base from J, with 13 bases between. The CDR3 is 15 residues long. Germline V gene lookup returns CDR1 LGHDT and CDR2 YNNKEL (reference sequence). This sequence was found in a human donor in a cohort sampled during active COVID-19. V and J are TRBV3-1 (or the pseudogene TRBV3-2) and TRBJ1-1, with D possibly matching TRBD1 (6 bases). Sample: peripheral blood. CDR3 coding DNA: TGTGCCAGCAGCCCCCTTAGACAGGCGAACACTGAAGCTTTCTTT. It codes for CASSPLRQANTEAFF.